This TCR beta chain was documented in a study of CD8 T cells in Susac syndrome. The T cells that were sequenced for TCR beta were CD8+ and CD4+ cells from blood. This CDR3 is 13 amino acids long. CDR1 is LGHDT and CDR2 is YNNKEL in the germline V gene (reference sequence). The V end lost 1 base, the J end lost 2 bases, and 6 bases lay between the germline ends. RNA amounts of about 0.45 to 1 ug underwent reverse transcription with random hexamers. Across 54 Vbeta and 13 Jbeta, TCR beta CDR3 was amplified with immunoSEQ multiplex PCR. TCRdb re-derived calls from the immunoSEQ multiplex PCR reads in MiXCR, one entry per CDR3 protein. The data contain roughly 200,000 distinct CDR3 sequences, about 94% of them singletons.

The TCR sequence derives from a human donor with multiple sclerosis. The sequenced sample consisted of CD4+ T cells from PBMCs. This rearrangement joins TRBV3-1 to TRBJ2-7, with D hard to call. CDR3 sequence reads: CASSQGSPYEQYF. The CDR3, as DNA: TGTGCCAGCAGCCAAGGGAGCCCCTACGAGCAGTACTTC.